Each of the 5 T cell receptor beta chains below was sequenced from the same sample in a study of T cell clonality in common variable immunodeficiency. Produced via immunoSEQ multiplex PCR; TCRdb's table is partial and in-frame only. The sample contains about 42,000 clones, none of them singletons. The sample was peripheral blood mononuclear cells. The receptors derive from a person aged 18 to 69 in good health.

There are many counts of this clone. The CDR3 DNA, read in part, is TGTGCCAGCAGTTACGGTGGCAGGGGGCGTTCGAATGAAAAA. Protein product: CASSYGGRGRSNEK. The CDR3 in its entirety is CASSYGGRGRSNEKLFF. This chain uses TRBV12-3 or TRBV12-4 with TRBJ1-4; 8 bases are a match to TRBD1. Sequencing ends 3 residues short of the CDR3 end; the germline J gene provides the rest. Unmatched junction bases numbered 12, after V lost 4 bases and J lost 5 bases. The CDR3 length is 17 residues.

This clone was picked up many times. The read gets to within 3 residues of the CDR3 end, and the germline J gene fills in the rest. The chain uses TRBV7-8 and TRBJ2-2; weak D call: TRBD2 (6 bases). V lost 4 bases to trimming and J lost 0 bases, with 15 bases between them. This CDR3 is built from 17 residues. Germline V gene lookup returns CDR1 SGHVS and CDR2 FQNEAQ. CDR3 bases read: TGTGCCAGCAGCTCCAGACTAGTTGGCGCGAACACCGGGGAG. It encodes CASSSRLVGANTGE. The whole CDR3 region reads CASSSRLVGANTGELFF.

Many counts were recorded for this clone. The sequenced part of the CDR3 DNA is TGTGCCAGCATGGGGGCTAGCGGGATCTCCCCCTACGAG. As protein: CASMGASGISPYE. The whole CDR3 region reads CASMGASGISPYEQYF. The chain joins TRBV2 to TRBJ2-7; 9 bases fit TRBD2. Read data end 3 residues before the CDR3 end; the end is taken from the germline J gene. Trimming cost V 7 bases and J 2 bases; bases outside gene matches: 12. The CDR3 sequence is 16 residues long. Per the germline V gene, CDR1 is SNHLY and CDR2 is FYNNEI.

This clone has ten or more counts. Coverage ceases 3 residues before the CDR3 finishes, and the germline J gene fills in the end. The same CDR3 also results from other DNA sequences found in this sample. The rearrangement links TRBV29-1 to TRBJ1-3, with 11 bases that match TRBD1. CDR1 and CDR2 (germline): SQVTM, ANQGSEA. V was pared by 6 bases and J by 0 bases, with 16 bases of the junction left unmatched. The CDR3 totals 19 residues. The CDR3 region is CSVYLGQGATPGSGNTIYF. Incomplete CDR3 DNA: TGCAGCGTCTACTTAGGACAGGGGGCAACACCTGGCTCTGGAAACACC.

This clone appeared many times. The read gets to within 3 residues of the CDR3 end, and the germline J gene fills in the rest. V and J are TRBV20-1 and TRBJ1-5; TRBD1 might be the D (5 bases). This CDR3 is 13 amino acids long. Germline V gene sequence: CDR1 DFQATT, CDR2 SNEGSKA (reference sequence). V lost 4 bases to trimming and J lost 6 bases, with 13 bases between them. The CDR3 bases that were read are TGCAGTGCTATTCCGGGGGTCCTTCAGCCC. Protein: CSAIPGVLQP. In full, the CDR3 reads CSAIPGVLQPQHF.